The entry below gives a single T cell receptor beta chain sequence along with its context. What it binds is unknown. This record belongs to a study of lymphopenia after photon versus proton radiotherapy. Study findings and constraints: After the lymphocyte nadir, photon-treated repertoires showed oligoclonal expansion, especially of CD8+ Temra cells. Proton therapy kept repertoires fairly stable, unlike photons, which gained effector/memory cells.

The CDR3 has 15 amino acids. TCRdb's copy holds only in-frame clones and misses some; the assay was immunoSEQ multiplex PCR. The sample shows more than 15,000 clones, 84% of them seen only once. The receptor was derived from a woman in her fifties or sixties with pancreatic cancer. Source: peripheral blood, taken from a patient treated with photon-based radiotherapy. This rearrangement joins TRBV12-1 to TRBJ2-5; the table's D call of TRBD2 was not tested on the DNA. TRBV12-1 is shown as a pseudogene. The CDR3 here is CASSYRYGQRETQYF. As DNA, the CDR3 is TGTGCCAGCAGCTATAGATACGGCCAGAGGGAGACCCAGTACTTC.